Listed below are T cell receptor beta chains from one sample, sequenced in a study of blood T cells in healthy people across ages. In TCRdb, the 5' RACE reads were re-called with MiXCR into one record per CDR3 protein. The sample contains some 750,000 distinct CDR3 sequences, over 20% of which appear only once. The sequenced material came from blood. These receptors were obtained from a man in his 70s in good health. The CDR3 runs from the conserved cysteine through the conserved F or W. The D gene is left open where the match is weak. Clone size is stated in some rows and not others, as once, few, many or a class when expanded.

v_call: TRBV29-1
d_call: NA
j_call: TRBJ1-2
clone_size: few
cdr3_aa: CSVEDLGVQDYGYTF
cdr3_nt: TGCAGCGTTGAAGATCTTGGTGTACAGGACTATGGCTACACCTTC

v_call: TRBV28
d_call: NA
j_call: TRBJ1-2
clone_size: few
cdr3_aa: CASSFPPPEATNYGYTF
cdr3_nt: TGTGCCAGCAGTTTCCCCCCCCCAGAGGCTACTAACTATGGCTACACCTTC

v_call: TRBV20-1
d_call: NA
j_call: TRBJ2-1
clone_size: few
cdr3_aa: CSAPDLDEQFF
cdr3_nt: TGCAGTGCGCCTGACCTCGATGAGCAGTTCTTC

v_call: TRBV3-1
d_call: NA
j_call: TRBJ2-3
clone_size: NA
cdr3_aa: CASSQGREDTQYF
cdr3_nt: TGTGCCAGCAGCCAGGGGCGAGAAGATACGCAGTATTTT

v_call: TRBV27
d_call: NA
j_call: TRBJ2-5
clone_size: NA
cdr3_aa: CASSQWDRETQYF
cdr3_nt: TGTGCCAGCAGCCAATGGGACCGAGAGACCCAGTACTTC

v_call: TRBV5-1
d_call: NA
j_call: TRBJ1-1
clone_size: few
cdr3_aa: CASSLLVGGDLNTEAFF
cdr3_nt: TGCGCCAGCAGCTTGCTCGTCGGGGGCGACCTGAACACTGAAGCTTTCTTT

v_call: TRBV28
d_call: NA
j_call: TRBJ2-7
clone_size: few
cdr3_aa: CASTPTGPYEQYF
cdr3_nt: TGTGCCAGCACCCCGACAGGCCCCTACGAGCAGTACTTC

v_call: TRBV5-1
d_call: NA
j_call: TRBJ2-1
clone_size: many
cdr3_aa: CASSLQLADYYNEQFF
cdr3_nt: TGCGCCAGCAGCTTACAACTAGCCGATTACTACAATGAGCAGTTCTTC

v_call: TRBV25-1
d_call: NA
j_call: TRBJ1-4
clone_size: NA
cdr3_aa: CASSEHTATNEKLFF
cdr3_nt: TGTGCCAGCAGTGAACATACTGCAACTAATGAAAAACTGTTTTTT

v_call: TRBV12-3/TRBV12-4
d_call: NA
j_call: TRBJ1-1
clone_size: NA
cdr3_aa: CASIWGLSTEAFF
cdr3_nt: TGTGCCAGCATTTGGGGGTTGAGCACTGAAGCTTTCTTT

v_call: TRBV11-1
d_call: TRBD2
j_call: TRBJ2-1
clone_size: few
cdr3_aa: CASSEPSGGANNEQFF
cdr3_nt: TGTGCCAGCAGCGAACCTAGCGGGGGGGCGAACAATGAGCAGTTCTTC

v_call: TRBV3-1
d_call: NA
j_call: TRBJ1-2
clone_size: once
cdr3_aa: CASSQGSARPGYGYTF
cdr3_nt: TGTGCCAGCAGCCAAGGGTCGGCTAGGCCAGGGTATGGCTACACCTTC

v_call: TRBV20-1
d_call: NA
j_call: TRBJ1-2
clone_size: few
cdr3_aa: CSAGSTGNGAGYTF
cdr3_nt: TGCAGTGCTGGGAGCACAGGGAATGGGGCTGGCTACACCTTC

v_call: TRBV20-1
d_call: NA
j_call: TRBJ1-4
clone_size: NA
cdr3_aa: CSASPRVANEKLFF
cdr3_nt: TGCAGTGCTAGCCCCCGGGTGGCTAATGAAAAACTGTTTTTT

v_call: TRBV10-3
d_call: NA
j_call: TRBJ1-4
clone_size: NA
cdr3_aa: CAIRDEAVDEKLFF
cdr3_nt: TGTGCCATCAGGGACGAAGCCGTTGATGAAAAACTGTTTTTT

v_call: TRBV24-1
d_call: TRBD2
j_call: TRBJ2-1
clone_size: many
cdr3_aa: CATSDLPASGGTSYNEQFF
cdr3_nt: TGTGCCACCAGTGATTTGCCGGCTAGCGGGGGGACTTCCTACAATGAGCAGTTCTTC

v_call: TRBV12-3/TRBV12-4
d_call: TRBD2
j_call: TRBJ2-3
clone_size: few
cdr3_aa: CASSLLSGRSGTQYF
cdr3_nt: TGTGCCAGCAGTTTACTAAGCGGGAGGTCGGGTACGCAGTATTTT

v_call: TRBV24-1
d_call: TRBD1
j_call: TRBJ1-6
clone_size: NA
cdr3_aa: CATSDPTGADSPLHF
cdr3_nt: TGCGCCACCAGTGATCCGACAGGGGCCGATTCACCCCTCCACTTT

v_call: TRBV6-6
d_call: NA
j_call: TRBJ2-1
clone_size: few
cdr3_aa: CASRTGSVYNEQFF
cdr3_nt: TGTGCCAGCAGAACTGGTTCCGTCTACAATGAGCAGTTCTTC

v_call: TRBV3-1
d_call: NA
j_call: TRBJ1-2
clone_size: many
cdr3_aa: CASSPHRGATPNYGYTF
cdr3_nt: TGTGCCAGCAGCCCCCATCGGGGCGCAACCCCTAACTATGGCTACACCTTC

v_call: TRBV2
d_call: TRBD1
j_call: TRBJ2-5
clone_size: NA
cdr3_aa: CASRQGAWETQYF
cdr3_nt: TGTGCCAGCAGACAGGGGGCTTGGGAGACCCAGTACTTC

v_call: TRBV7-9
d_call: NA
j_call: TRBJ1-2
clone_size: few
cdr3_aa: CASSLSQGNYGYTF
cdr3_nt: TGTGCCAGCAGCTTGAGTCAGGGGAACTATGGCTACACCTTC

v_call: TRBV3-1
d_call: NA
j_call: TRBJ2-5
clone_size: few
cdr3_aa: CASSQDLARETQYF
cdr3_nt: TGTGCCAGCAGCCAGGATCTAGCGCGCGAGACCCAGTACTTC

v_call: TRBV11-2
d_call: TRBD1
j_call: TRBJ2-7
clone_size: NA
cdr3_aa: CASSRDSSEQYF
cdr3_nt: TGTGCCAGCAGCCGGGACAGCTCCGAGCAGTACTTC

v_call: TRBV5-5
d_call: TRBD2
j_call: TRBJ2-3
clone_size: NA
cdr3_aa: CASSLGGTSSADTQYF
cdr3_nt: TGTGCCAGCAGCTTGGGGGGGACTAGCTCGGCAGATACGCAGTATTTT

v_call: TRBV29-1
d_call: NA
j_call: TRBJ1-1
clone_size: NA
cdr3_aa: CSVIQGGYTEAFF
cdr3_nt: TGCAGCGTAATACAGGGTGGGTACACTGAAGCTTTCTTT

v_call: TRBV6-5
d_call: TRBD1
j_call: TRBJ1-5
clone_size: NA
cdr3_aa: CASRTGARNQPQHF
cdr3_nt: TGTGCCAGCAGGACAGGGGCGAGGAATCAGCCCCAGCATTTT

v_call: TRBV19
d_call: NA
j_call: TRBJ2-3
clone_size: NA
cdr3_aa: CASSLFEDTQYF
cdr3_nt: TGTGCCAGTAGTCTTTTTGAAGATACGCAGTATTTT

v_call: TRBV29-1
d_call: NA
j_call: TRBJ1-2
clone_size: NA
cdr3_aa: CSAQSENYGYTF
cdr3_nt: TGCAGCGCCCAGAGCGAGAACTATGGCTACACCTTC

v_call: TRBV6-1
d_call: NA
j_call: TRBJ2-3
clone_size: NA
cdr3_aa: CASRRESTDTQYF
cdr3_nt: TGTGCCAGCAGACGGGAGTCCACAGATACGCAGTATTTT

v_call: TRBV11-1
d_call: TRBD2
j_call: TRBJ2-1
clone_size: NA
cdr3_aa: CASSFVGLAGWGNEQFF
cdr3_nt: TGTGCCAGCAGCTTTGTCGGACTAGCGGGATGGGGGAATGAGCAGTTCTTC

v_call: TRBV29-1
d_call: NA
j_call: TRBJ2-1
clone_size: NA
cdr3_aa: CSVVRGTQFF
cdr3_nt: TGCAGCGTTGTTCGGGGGACCCAGTTCTTC

v_call: TRBV28
d_call: TRBD2
j_call: TRBJ2-7
clone_size: NA
cdr3_aa: CASSLIRGLSYEQHF
cdr3_nt: TGTGCCAGCAGTTTAATACGGGGACTATCCTACGAGCAGCACTTC

v_call: TRBV10-3
d_call: NA
j_call: TRBJ1-2
clone_size: few
cdr3_aa: CAISDQQLYGYTF
cdr3_nt: TGTGCCATCAGTGACCAACAGCTATATGGCTACACCTTC

v_call: TRBV29-1
d_call: TRBD1
j_call: TRBJ1-1
clone_size: few
cdr3_aa: CSVAGQANTEAFF
cdr3_nt: TGCAGCGTGGCGGGACAGGCGAACACTGAAGCTTTCTTT

v_call: TRBV18
d_call: NA
j_call: TRBJ2-3
clone_size: NA
cdr3_aa: CASSQEGTQPNTDTQYF
cdr3_nt: TGTGCCAGCTCACAGGAGGGCACACAACCCAACACAGATACGCAGTATTTT

v_call: TRBV3-1
d_call: NA
j_call: TRBJ1-2
clone_size: few
cdr3_aa: CASSRADRTIYGYTF
cdr3_nt: TGTGCCAGCAGCCGGGCCGACAGGACGATTTATGGCTACACCTTC

v_call: TRBV5-1
d_call: NA
j_call: TRBJ2-6
clone_size: once
cdr3_aa: CASSKWGDGSGANVLTF
cdr3_nt: TGCGCCAGCTCCAAATGGGGTGACGGCTCTGGGGCCAACGTCCTGACTTTC

v_call: TRBV20-1
d_call: NA
j_call: TRBJ2-4
clone_size: NA
cdr3_aa: CSAFHIAKNIQYF
cdr3_nt: TGCAGTGCTTTCCACATAGCCAAAAACATTCAGTACTTC

v_call: TRBV29-1
d_call: TRBD1
j_call: TRBJ1-2
clone_size: many
cdr3_aa: CSVEALDRGWGYGYTF
cdr3_nt: TGCAGCGTTGAAGCCCTGGACAGGGGTTGGGGCTATGGCTACACCTTC

v_call: TRBV10-3
d_call: TRBD2
j_call: TRBJ2-3
clone_size: NA
cdr3_aa: CAISVLAGEEADTQYF
cdr3_nt: TGTGCCATCAGTGTACTAGCGGGAGAGGAGGCAGATACGCAGTATTTT

v_call: TRBV7-2
d_call: TRBD1
j_call: TRBJ2-7
clone_size: NA
cdr3_aa: CASSLAPQGASYEQYF
cdr3_nt: TGTGCCAGCAGCTTAGCTCCACAGGGGGCGTCCTACGAGCAGTACTTC

v_call: TRBV6-1
d_call: NA
j_call: TRBJ2-3
clone_size: few
cdr3_aa: CASRRAELSTDTQYF
cdr3_nt: TGTGCCAGCAGGAGAGCGGAACTTAGCACAGATACGCAGTATTTT

v_call: TRBV7-2
d_call: NA
j_call: TRBJ2-1
clone_size: few
cdr3_aa: CASSPRGAVGSYNGQFF
cdr3_nt: TGTGCCAGCAGCCCCCGGGGGGCGGTAGGCTCCTACAATGGGCAGTTCTTC

v_call: TRBV29-1
d_call: NA
j_call: TRBJ2-5
clone_size: NA
cdr3_aa: CSTPGGLQETQYF
cdr3_nt: TGCAGCACACCTGGGGGCCTCCAAGAGACCCAGTACTTC

v_call: TRBV7-2
d_call: NA
j_call: TRBJ2-5
clone_size: many
cdr3_aa: CASGFSGARGETQYF
cdr3_nt: TGTGCCAGCGGCTTTAGTGGGGCTAGAGGGGAGACCCAGTACTTC

v_call: TRBV7-2
d_call: NA
j_call: TRBJ2-5
clone_size: once
cdr3_aa: CASSTDPQETQYF
cdr3_nt: TGTGCCAGCAGCACCGACCCCCAAGAGACCCAGTACTTC

v_call: TRBV4-1
d_call: TRBD1
j_call: TRBJ1-4
clone_size: few
cdr3_aa: CASRQTGTANEKLFF
cdr3_nt: TGCGCCAGCAGGCAAACCGGGACAGCTAATGAAAAACTGTTTTTT

v_call: TRBV18
d_call: NA
j_call: TRBJ2-1
clone_size: NA
cdr3_aa: CASSKERDYNEQFF
cdr3_nt: TGTGCCAGCTCAAAAGAGAGGGACTACAATGAGCAGTTCTTC

v_call: TRBV20-1
d_call: NA
j_call: TRBJ2-3
clone_size: few
cdr3_aa: CSARAQTEDTQYF
cdr3_nt: TGCAGTGCTAGGGCCCAGACGGAGGATACGCAGTATTTT

v_call: TRBV5-6
d_call: NA
j_call: TRBJ2-7
clone_size: NA
cdr3_aa: CASSLTPAYEQYF
cdr3_nt: TGTGCCAGCAGCTTGACACCCGCCTACGAGCAGTACTTC

v_call: TRBV7-7
d_call: NA
j_call: TRBJ1-1
clone_size: few
cdr3_aa: CASSLELGTEAFF
cdr3_nt: TGTGCCAGCAGCTTAGAGCTTGGCACTGAAGCTTTCTTT

v_call: TRBV6-5
d_call: NA
j_call: TRBJ2-1
clone_size: NA
cdr3_aa: CASTAGRSYNEQFF
cdr3_nt: TGTGCCAGCACTGCAGGGCGTTCCTACAATGAGCAGTTCTTC

v_call: TRBV2
d_call: NA
j_call: TRBJ1-6
clone_size: NA
cdr3_aa: CASSFRAGDNSPLHF
cdr3_nt: TGTGCCAGCAGCTTTCGGGCTGGTGATAATTCACCCCTCCACTTT

v_call: TRBV12-3/TRBV12-4
d_call: TRBD1
j_call: TRBJ1-1
clone_size: few
cdr3_aa: CASSFPRSTGGLEAFF
cdr3_nt: TGTGCCAGCAGTTTCCCCCGATCGACAGGGGGGTTGGAAGCTTTCTTT

v_call: TRBV5-6
d_call: TRBD1
j_call: TRBJ2-1
clone_size: NA
cdr3_aa: CASSTGGQQFF
cdr3_nt: TGTGCCAGCAGCACAGGGGGCCAGCAGTTCTTC

v_call: TRBV5-1
d_call: NA
j_call: TRBJ1-1
clone_size: few
cdr3_aa: CASSPDLGSTEAFF
cdr3_nt: TGCGCCAGCAGCCCTGACCTGGGGAGCACTGAAGCTTTCTTT